The 4 T cell receptor beta chains below come from one sample, sequenced in a study of shared clonotypes between healthy human individuals. TCRdb keeps only in-frame clones here, not all; method: immunoSEQ multiplex PCR. Among about 490,000 clones listed, about 82% were seen once. Sequencing used PBMCs. The receptors originated from a woman between 35 and 50 years old in good health. Some clones in this sample may be carry-over from other donors' samples.

The gene calls are TRBV6-5 and TRBJ1-4; D not resolved. Germline V gives CDR1 MNHEY, CDR2 SVGAGI. The length of the CDR3 is 15 residues. The ends were cut back, 3 bases at V and 7 bases at J, with 15 bases in the middle. The CDR3 protein is CASSYLRRTGEKLFF. CDR3 DNA sequence: TGTGCCAGCAGTTATTTGCGAAGGACGGGTGAAAAACTGTTTTTT.

This chain links TRBV11-2 with TRBJ2-2; D ambiguous. The V end was cut by 4 bases, the J end by 7 bases, with 10 bases between. The V gene's germline CDR1 is SGHAT and CDR2 FQNNGV. The CDR3 covers 13 residues. The DNA of the CDR3 is TGTGCCAGCAGCTGGTCGGGCGGCGGGGAGCTGTTTTTT. This sequence encodes CASSWSGGGELFF.

V gene TRBV5-6 combines with J gene TRBJ2-1; the D is unclear. Looked up from germline, CDR1 is SGHDT and CDR2 is YYEEEE. With 0 bases removed from V and 0 bases from J, the gap between germline ends came to 7 bases. The length of the CDR3 is 15 residues. The CDR3 DNA reads TGTGCCAGCAGCTTGGTCAGGAACTCCTACAATGAGCAGTTCTTC. Translation gives CASSLVRNSYNEQFF.

This chain connects TRBV11-2 to TRBJ2-3; D might be TRBD2 (6 bases). The germline CDR1 and CDR2 sequences are SGHAT and FQNNGV. The CDR3 is made up of 17 amino acids. Trimming removed 6 bases at V and 2 bases at J, with 21 bases between. Here the CDR3 reads CASSYPTRRADTDTQYF. For the CDR3, the DNA is TGTGCCAGCAGTTATCCAACCCGGAGGGCCGACACAGATACGCAGTATTTT.